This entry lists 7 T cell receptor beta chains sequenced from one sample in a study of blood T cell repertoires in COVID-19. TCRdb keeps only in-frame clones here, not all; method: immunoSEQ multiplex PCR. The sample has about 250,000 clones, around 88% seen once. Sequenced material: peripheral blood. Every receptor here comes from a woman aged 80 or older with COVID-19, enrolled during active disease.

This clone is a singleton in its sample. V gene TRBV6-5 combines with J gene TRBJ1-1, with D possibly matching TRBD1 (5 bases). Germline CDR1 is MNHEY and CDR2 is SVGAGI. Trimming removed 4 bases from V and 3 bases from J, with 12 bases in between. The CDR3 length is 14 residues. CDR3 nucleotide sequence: TGTGCCAGCAGTTCCCGGGGGGGTGACACTGAAGCTTTCTTT. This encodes CASSSRGGDTEAFF.

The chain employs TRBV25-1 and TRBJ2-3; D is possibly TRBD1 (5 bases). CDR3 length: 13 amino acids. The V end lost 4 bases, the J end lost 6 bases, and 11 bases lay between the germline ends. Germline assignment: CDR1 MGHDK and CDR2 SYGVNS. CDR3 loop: CASSVGASDTQYF. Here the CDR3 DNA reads TGTGCCAGCAGTGTTGGGGCCTCCGATACGCAGTATTTT.

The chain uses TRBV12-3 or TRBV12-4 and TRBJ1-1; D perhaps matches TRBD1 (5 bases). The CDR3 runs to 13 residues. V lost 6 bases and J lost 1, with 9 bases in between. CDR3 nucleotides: TGTGCCAGCAGCCAAACAGGGAACACTGAAGCTTTCTTT. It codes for CASSQTGNTEAFF.

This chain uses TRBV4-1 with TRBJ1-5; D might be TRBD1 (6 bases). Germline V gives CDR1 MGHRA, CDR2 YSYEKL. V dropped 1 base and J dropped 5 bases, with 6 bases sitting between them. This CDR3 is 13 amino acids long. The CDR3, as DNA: TGCGCCAGCAGCCAAGCAGGGGATCAGCCCCAGCATTTT. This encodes CASSQAGDQPQHF.

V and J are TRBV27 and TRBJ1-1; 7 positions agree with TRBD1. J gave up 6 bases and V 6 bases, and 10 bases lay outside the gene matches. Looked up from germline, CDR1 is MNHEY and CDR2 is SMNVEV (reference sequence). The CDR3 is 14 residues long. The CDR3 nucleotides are TGTGCCAGCAGGTCCCTGCCAGGGGGGCCTGAAGCTTTCTTT. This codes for CASRSLPGGPEAFF.

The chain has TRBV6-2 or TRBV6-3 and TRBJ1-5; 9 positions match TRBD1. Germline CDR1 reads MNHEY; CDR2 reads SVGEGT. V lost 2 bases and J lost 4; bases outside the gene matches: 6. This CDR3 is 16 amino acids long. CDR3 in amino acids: CASSYSWGTGNQPQHF. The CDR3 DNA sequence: TGTGCCAGCAGTTACAGTTGGGGGACAGGGAATCAGCCCCAGCATTTT.

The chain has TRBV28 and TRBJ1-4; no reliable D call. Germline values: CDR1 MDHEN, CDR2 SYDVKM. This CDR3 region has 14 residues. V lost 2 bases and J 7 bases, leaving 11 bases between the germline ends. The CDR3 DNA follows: TGTGCCAGCAGTTTAGGAGGCAAGGGTGAAAAACTGTTTTTT. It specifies CASSLGGKGEKLFF.